The clone carrying this T cell receptor beta chain was observed at least ten times. Researchers prepared the TCRbeta library using unique molecular identifiers, the study reports. In TCRdb, the PCR reads were re-called with MiXCR into one record per CDR3 protein. The data contain some 200,000 distinct CDR3 sequences, over 5.5% of them singletons. This sample is part of a study of T-cell reconstitution after alpha-beta-depleted transplantation in children. CDR1 MGHRA and CDR2 YSYEKL come from the germline V gene. V was clipped by 0 bases and J by 4 bases, with 12 bases between them. This CDR3 has 15 amino acids.

The chain recombines TRBV4-1 with TRBJ2-5; D gene uncertain. Sequenced here: PBMCs from the stem cell graft donor, sampled from the stem cell graft. The TCR was taken from a human donor who donated a stem cell graft to a child with Wiskott-Aldrich syndrome. CDR3 nucleotides: TGCGCCAGCAGCCAAGATCTAGTAGTGGGAGAGACCCAGTACTTC. This gives the protein CASSQDLVVGETQYF.